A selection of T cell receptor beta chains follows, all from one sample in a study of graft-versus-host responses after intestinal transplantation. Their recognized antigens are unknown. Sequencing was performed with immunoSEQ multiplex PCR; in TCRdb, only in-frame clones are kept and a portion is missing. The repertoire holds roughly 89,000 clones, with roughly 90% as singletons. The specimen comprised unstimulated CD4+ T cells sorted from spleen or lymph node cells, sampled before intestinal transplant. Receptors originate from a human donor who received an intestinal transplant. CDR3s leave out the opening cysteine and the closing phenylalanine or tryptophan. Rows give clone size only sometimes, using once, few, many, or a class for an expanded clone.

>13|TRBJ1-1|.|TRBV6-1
ASSRHGTGVTEAF
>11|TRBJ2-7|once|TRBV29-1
SARTGGTYEQY
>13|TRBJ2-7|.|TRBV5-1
ASSRTSETSYEQY
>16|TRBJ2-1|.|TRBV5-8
ASSLGGMTSGPYNEQF
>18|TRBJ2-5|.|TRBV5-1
ASSLVGLAGGTSFQETQY
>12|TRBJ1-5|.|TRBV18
ASSQQGVVQPQH
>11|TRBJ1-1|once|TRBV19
ASSITGNTEAF
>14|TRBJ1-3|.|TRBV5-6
ASSLGQGASGNTIY
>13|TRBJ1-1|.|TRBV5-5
ASSLDRGRETEAF
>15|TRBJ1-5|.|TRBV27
ASSPTSGKRSNQPQH
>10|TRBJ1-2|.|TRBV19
ASSWTGDGYT
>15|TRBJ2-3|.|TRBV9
ASSVDIAGGHTDTQY
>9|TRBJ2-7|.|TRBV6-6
ASSTRTGKY
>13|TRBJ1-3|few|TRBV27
ASSDRGLHGNTIY
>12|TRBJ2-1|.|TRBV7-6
ASSRTSGGNEQF
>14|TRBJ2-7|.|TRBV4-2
ASSQAPGLSSYEQY
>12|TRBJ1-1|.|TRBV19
ASLRGRGFDEAF
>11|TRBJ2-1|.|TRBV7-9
ASSLEPGRKQF
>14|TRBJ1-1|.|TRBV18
ASSPGMADWDTEAF
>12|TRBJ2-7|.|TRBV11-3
ASSLDRDRYEQY
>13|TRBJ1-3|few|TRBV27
ASSFQTGAGNTIY
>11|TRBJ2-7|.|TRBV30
ALGASLSYEQY
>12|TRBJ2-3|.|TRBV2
ASSAGTAQDTQY
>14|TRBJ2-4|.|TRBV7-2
ASSLDVGSPKNIQY
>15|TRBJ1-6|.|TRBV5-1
ASSLETGGPYNSPLH
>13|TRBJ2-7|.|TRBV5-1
ASTKGQGGAYEQY
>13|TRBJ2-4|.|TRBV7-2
ASSAQASPKNIQY